The clone carrying this TCR beta chain was seen more than once but under ten times. This record comes from a study of blood T cells in healthy people across ages. A second roughly 7 to 11 cycle PCR used barcoded and J-beta primers. A single record per CDR3 protein comes from TCRdb applying MiXCR to the 5' RACE reads. The repertoire holds around 990,000 distinct CDR3 sequences, with approximately 25% as singletons. A further study also used this sample, focusing on T cells of mothers and their children. That report adds: Added by the second PCR's M1S primer were sample barcodes and 2-4 random nucleotides.

This sequence was found in a girl aged 2-10 years in good health. The sequenced sample consisted of blood.

DNA of the CDR3: TGTGCCAGCAGTTTAAGCAAGAGCGGCTATACGCAGTATTTT. Protein product: CASSLSKSGYTQYF. J is TRBJ2-3 and V is TRBV28, with D possibly matching TRBD2 (5 bases). The CDR3 is 14 amino acids. CDR1 is MDHEN and CDR2 is SYDVKM in the germline V gene. V lost 2 bases and J 7 bases, leaving 13 bases between the germline ends.